Each of the 22 T cell receptor beta chains below was sequenced from the same sample in a study of blood T cell repertoires in COVID-19 (TCRdb year 2020). Libraries were built with the immunoSEQ multiplex PCR assay. As stored in TCRdb, this immuneACCESS dataset retains in-frame rearrangements with V and J assigned. A fraction of the clones does not appear; measured against another copy, unresolved V genes explain less than half of the discrepancy, and the remainder lacks a known reason. This sample lists about 350,000 clones; 88% were detected once. Just over 1% of the sample is in the top ten clones. The source material was PBMCs or T cells enriched from blood (not recorded which). The source of these receptors is a young woman who had been exposed to COVID-19.

This clone was seen once. J is TRBJ1-1 and V is TRBV11-1; TRBD1 aligns across 8 bases. J gave up 4 bases and V 5 bases, and 3 bases lay outside the gene matches. The CDR3 has 13 amino acids. The germline gives CDR1 SGHAT, CDR2 FQDESV (reference sequence). The CDR3 sequence: CASSPTGGTEAFF. CDR3 sequence (DNA): TGTGCCAGCAGCCCCACAGGGGGCACTGAAGCTTTCTTT.

The chain is built from TRBV6-4 and TRBJ2-1; D may be TRBD2 (5 bases). This CDR3 region has 16 residues. Germline V CDR1 and CDR2: MRHNA, SNTAGT. Trimming pared 0 bases from V and 1 base from J, leaving 10 bases between. For the CDR3, the DNA is TGTGCCAGCAGTGACTCGATAAGAGGGTCCTACAATGAGCAGTTCTTC. It codes for CASSDSIRGSYNEQFF.

The CDR3 sequence is CASSQGSAHEQYF. In DNA form, the CDR3 reads TGTGCCAGCAGCCAAGGTAGCGCCCACGAGCAGTACTTC. The chain uses TRBV3-1 (or the pseudogene TRBV3-2) and TRBJ2-7; perhaps TRBD2 as D (5 bases). In germline, CDR1 is LGHDT, CDR2 YNNKEL (reference sequence). The CDR3 runs to 13 residues. Trimming removed 1 base from V and 5 bases from J, with 9 bases in between.

V and J are TRBV7-3 and TRBJ1-6, with D possibly being TRBD1 (6 bases). This CDR3 is built from 13 residues. The ends were cut back, 5 bases at V and 5 bases at J, with 7 bases in the middle. CDR1 and CDR2 from the germline V gene are SGHTA and FQGTGA. CDR3 region: CASSTGNNSPLHF. The CDR3 DNA follows: TGTGCCAGCAGCACAGGGAATAATTCACCCCTCCACTTT.

The chain is built from TRBV18 and TRBJ2-5; perhaps TRBD2 as D (6 bases). Germline V gene lookup returns CDR1 KGHSH and CDR2 LQKENI. The V end lost 5 bases, the J end lost 5 bases, and 12 bases lay between the germline ends. This CDR3 comprises 13 residues. The CDR3, as DNA: TGTGCCAGCTCATCGGACTATTCGGAGACCCAGTACTTC. Protein: CASSSDYSETQYF. The variable domain in full, with the rest retrieved from reference TRBV18 and TRBJ2-5, is NAGVMQNPRHLVRRRGQEARLRCSPMKGHSHVYWYRQLPEEGLKFMVYLQKENIIDESGMPKERFSAEFPKEGPSILRIQQVVRGDSAAYFCASSSDYSETQYFGPGTRLLVL.

The chain joins TRBV7-9 to TRBJ2-7; 7 nucleotides match TRBD2. V dropped 1 base and J dropped 11; count of bases not matched to a gene: 8. The germline gives CDR1 SEHNR, CDR2 FQNEAQ (reference sequence). The CDR3 runs to 13 residues. The CDR3 DNA sequence: TGTGCCAGCAGCTTAGGTGAGGGCGGGGGAAAGTACTTC. It yields the protein CASSLGEGGGKYF.

The rearrangement links TRBV27 to TRBJ2-7, with a weak D call TRBD2 (5 bases). The germline V gene has CDR1 MNHEY and CDR2 SMNVEV (reference sequence). V shed 6 bases and J shed 2 bases, with 23 bases lying between them. The CDR3 has 17 amino acids. The chain's CDR3 is CASSPSEGTDSTYEQYF. The CDR3 DNA is TGTGCCAGCAGCCCGAGTGAGGGCACGGACTCCACCTACGAGCAGTACTTC.

About this clone: This sample includes further DNA sequences coding for the same CDR3. This chain joins TRBV6-4 and TRBJ2-3, with D perhaps TRBD2 (5 bases). In germline, CDR1 is MRHNA, CDR2 SNTAGT. V lost 3 bases and J 0 bases, leaving 7 bases between the germline ends. This CDR3 has 14 amino acids. The CDR3, as DNA: TGTGCCAGCAGTGAGGGCGGGAGCACAGATACGCAGTATTTT. Translating it yields CASSEGGSTDTQYF.

The chain is built from TRBV27 and TRBJ2-5; possibly TRBD2 for D (5 bases). CDR3 length equals 15 residues. Between the trimmed V and J ends, which lost 4 bases and 4 bases, there was a span of 16 bases. Germline assignment: CDR1 MNHEY and CDR2 SMNVEV (reference sequence). The CDR3 DNA follows: TGTGCCAGCAGTTCCCGTGAGGGCGGAGGAGAGACCCAGTACTTC. Translating it yields CASSSREGGGETQYF.

The V gene is TRBV13, the J gene TRBJ1-6, with TRBD1 identical over 8 bases. The trim removed 5 bases at V and 0 bases at J, leaving 9 bases unmatched. Germline V gives CDR1 PRHDT, CDR2 FYEKMQ (reference sequence). The CDR3 loop spans 18 amino acids. The CDR3 reads CASSPKGGQGSYNSPLHF. The DNA for the CDR3 is TGTGCCAGCAGCCCAAAAGGTGGACAGGGCTCCTATAATTCACCCCTCCACTTT.

J is TRBJ2-1 and V is TRBV5-8, with TRBD2 matching over 8 bases. V lost 6 bases, J lost 7 bases, and 9 bases stayed unmatched. Germline V gene data show CDR1 as SGHTS and CDR2 as YDEGEE. There are 14 residues in the CDR3. In DNA form, the CDR3 reads TGTGCCAGCATGGGGACTAGGGAGGGGAATGAGCAGTTCTTC. This translates into CASMGTREGNEQFF.

The J gene is TRBJ2-2, the V gene TRBV24-1; 7 bases are shared with TRBD1. J lost 5 bases, V lost 0 bases, and 17 bases had no gene match. Germline CDR1 reads KGHDR; CDR2 reads SFDVKD. This CDR3 has 20 residues. CDR3 in amino acids: CATSDLANLGTDGKTGELFF. The CDR3 nucleotides read TGTGCCACCAGTGATTTGGCCAACTTAGGGACAGACGGGAAGACCGGGGAGCTGTTTTTT.

A note on this clone: Other DNA sequences in the sample encode the same CDR3. This chain connects TRBV7-9 to TRBJ2-1; D is ambiguous. Deletions cut 0 bases from V and 4 bases from J, with 7 bases between. The germline V gene has CDR1 SEHNR and CDR2 FQNEAQ (reference sequence). The CDR3 contains 14 residues. The chain's CDR3 is CASSLAGSYNEQFF. In nucleotides, the CDR3 is TGTGCCAGCAGCTTAGCCGGGTCTTACAATGAGCAGTTCTTC.

CDR3 amino acids: CASSDPRQGGNQPQHF. The DNA for the CDR3 is TGTGCCAGCAGTGACCCAAGACAGGGCGGGAATCAGCCCCAGCATTTT. V is TRBV2 and J is TRBJ1-5, with 7 bases fitting TRBD1. CDR3 length: 16 residues. Germline values: CDR1 SNHLY, CDR2 FYNNEI. V gave up 3 bases and J gave up 4 bases; unmatched junction bases: 9.

V usage is TRBV19 and J usage is TRBJ1-5, with D perhaps TRBD1 (5 bases). The V gene's germline CDR1 is LNHDA and CDR2 SQIVND (reference sequence). Trimming stripped 3 bases from V and 4 bases from J, with 10 bases between. CDR3 length: 14 residues. In DNA, the CDR3 is TGTGCCAGTAGTATTGTTCAGGGAAATCAGCCCCAGCATTTT. It translates to CASSIVQGNQPQHF.

This clone showed up just once. The chain carries TRBV5-5 and TRBJ2-1; D perhaps matches TRBD1 (5 bases). V lost 2 bases and J 14 bases, leaving 17 bases between the germline ends. Per the germline V gene, CDR1 is SGHKS and CDR2 is YYEKEE (reference sequence). The CDR3 spans 13 residues. In DNA form, the CDR3 reads TGTGCCAGCAGCTTTGATCAGGGCAGAGTTGAGTTCTTC. This codes for CASSFDQGRVEFF.

The genes are TRBV5-1 and TRBJ2-1, with TRBD2 matching over 13 bases. CDR3 size: 13 residues. Germline V gene data show CDR1 as SGHRS and CDR2 as YFSETQ. Trimming removed 4 bases from V and 10 bases from J; junction bases left unmatched: 2. The CDR3 DNA is TGCGCCAGCAGCAAGGGACTAGCGGGAGAGCAGTTCTTC. Its protein is CASSKGLAGEQFF. The full variable domain, rest sourced from reference TRBV5-1 and TRBJ2-1, is KAGVTQTPRYLIKTRGQQVTLSCSPISGHRSVSWYQQTPGQGLQFLFEYFSETQRNKGNFPGRFSGRQFSNSRSEMNVSTLELGDSALYLCASSKGLAGEQFFGPGTRLTVL.

The rearrangement uses TRBV7-6 and TRBJ2-1; D might be TRBD2 (5 bases). Germline V lookup: CDR1 SGHVS, CDR2 FNYEAQ. This CDR3 comprises 18 residues. V lost 3 bases, J lost 0 bases, and 18 bases lay in between. CDR3 residues: CASSFLTVETSSYNEQFF. The DNA for the CDR3 is TGTGCCAGCAGCTTCCTAACAGTCGAAACTAGCTCCTACAATGAGCAGTTCTTC.

This chain links TRBV9 with TRBJ2-5, with D tentatively TRBD1 (5 bases). CDR1 is SGDLS, CDR2 YYNGEE, per germline. V was clipped by 0 bases and J by 4 bases, with 13 bases between them. This CDR3 is 15 amino acids long. CDR3 residues: CASSVGAGLGETQYF. The CDR3 DNA reads as TGTGCCAGCAGCGTAGGGGCAGGGTTAGGAGAGACCCAGTACTTC.

V is TRBV27 and J is TRBJ2-6; 11 bases are shared with TRBD2. V was clipped by 5 bases and J by 0 bases; unmatched bases: 15. The CDR3 sequence is 21 residues long. The germline V gene has CDR1 MNHEY and CDR2 SMNVEV (reference sequence). Here the CDR3 reads CASSAPTSGIKGASGANVLTF. The CDR3, as DNA: TGTGCCAGCAGTGCCCCGACTAGCGGGATAAAAGGGGCCTCTGGGGCCAACGTCCTGACTTTC.

The chain is built from TRBV6-5 and TRBJ2-1; perhaps TRBD2 as D (5 bases). V gave up 7 bases and J gave up 5 bases, with 15 bases separating them. CDR1 is MNHEY and CDR2 is SVGAGI in the germline V gene. CDR3 size: 14 residues. The CDR3, as DNA: TGTGCCAGCAACGCCCTAGGACTGCACAATGAGCAGTTCTTC. Translated, it gives CASNALGLHNEQFF.

Only one count was recorded for this clone. The rearrangement joins TRBV3-1 (or the pseudogene TRBV3-2) to TRBJ2-1; TRBD2 agrees at 10 bases. Per the germline V gene, CDR1 is LGHDT and CDR2 is YNNKEL (reference sequence). The CDR3 is made up of 17 amino acids. The V segment lost 4 bases and the J segment 2 bases; nucleotides outside the gene matches: 8. The chain's CDR3 is CASSRRGLAATYNEQFF. CDR3 nucleotides: TGTGCCAGCAGCCGTCGAGGACTAGCGGCAACCTACAATGAGCAGTTCTTC.